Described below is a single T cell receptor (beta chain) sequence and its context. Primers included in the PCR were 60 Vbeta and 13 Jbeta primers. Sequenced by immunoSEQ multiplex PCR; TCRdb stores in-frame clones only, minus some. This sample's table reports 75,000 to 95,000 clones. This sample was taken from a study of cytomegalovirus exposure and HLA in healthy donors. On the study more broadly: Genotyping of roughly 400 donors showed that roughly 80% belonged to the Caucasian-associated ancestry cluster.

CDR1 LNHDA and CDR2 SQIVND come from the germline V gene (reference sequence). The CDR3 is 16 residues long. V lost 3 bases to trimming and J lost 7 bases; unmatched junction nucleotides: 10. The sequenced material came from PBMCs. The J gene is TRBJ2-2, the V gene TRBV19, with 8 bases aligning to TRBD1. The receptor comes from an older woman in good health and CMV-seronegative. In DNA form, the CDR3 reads TGTGCCAGTAGTATTTCCACAGGGGGGATCAGCGGGGAGCTGTTTTTT. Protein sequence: CASSISTGGISGELFF.